This entry concerns a single T cell receptor beta chain. Its cognate antigen is unknown. These data come from a study of T cells in localized non-small cell lung cancer. The study's findings and limits: Prolonged overall survival went with higher T cell density in the blood. Maximal T cell clonality occurred in uninvolved adjacent lung, with tumor ranking below it. For the top 100 tumor clones, a median about 50 also appeared in adjacent lung.

Only in-frame clones appear in the TCRdb table, and some are missing; sequencing was by immunoSEQ multiplex PCR. The sample carries roughly 23,000 clones, 70% to 90% recorded once. V was clipped by 5 bases and J by 1 base, with 8 bases between them. From germline, CDR1 is MNHNY and CDR2 SVGAGI (reference sequence). The CDR3 is 13 residues long. The chain is built from TRBV6-6 and TRBJ2-5; D perhaps matches TRBD2 (5 bases). The TCR was taken from an older male donor with stage I squamous cell lung carcinoma. The sample was peripheral blood, taken before any cancer treatment. CDR3 sequence: CASSRGFQETQYF. The CDR3 coding sequence is TGTGCCAGCAGTCGCGGGTTCCAAGAGACCCAGTACTTC.